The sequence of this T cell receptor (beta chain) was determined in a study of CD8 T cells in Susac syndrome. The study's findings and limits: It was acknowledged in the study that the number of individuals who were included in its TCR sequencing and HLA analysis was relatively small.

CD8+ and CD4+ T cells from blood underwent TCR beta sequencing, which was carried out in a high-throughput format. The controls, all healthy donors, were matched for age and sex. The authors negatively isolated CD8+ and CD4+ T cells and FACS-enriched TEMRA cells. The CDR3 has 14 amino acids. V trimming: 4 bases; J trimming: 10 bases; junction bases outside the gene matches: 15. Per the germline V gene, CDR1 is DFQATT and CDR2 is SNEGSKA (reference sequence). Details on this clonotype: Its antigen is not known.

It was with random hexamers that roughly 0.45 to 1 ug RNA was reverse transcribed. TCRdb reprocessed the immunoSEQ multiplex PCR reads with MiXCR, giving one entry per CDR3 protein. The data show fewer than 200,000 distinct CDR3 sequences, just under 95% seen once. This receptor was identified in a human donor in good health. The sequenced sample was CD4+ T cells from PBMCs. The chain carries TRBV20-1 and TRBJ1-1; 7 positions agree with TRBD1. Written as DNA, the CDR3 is TGCAGTGCTACAATGTTTAGGAGGGGGCGGCGAGCTTTCTTT. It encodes CSATMFRRGRRAFF.